The rows below give T cell receptor beta chains drawn from one sample of a study of T cell responses to AZD1222 COVID-19 vaccine. Method: immunoSEQ multiplex PCR; TCRdb's copy keeps in-frame clones and lacks some. Found here are about 90,000 clones, roughly 90% of them singletons; the top ten hold about 12%. The sample in question was peripheral blood, obtained 28 days after the second AZD1222 dose. The receptors were sampled from an adult who received the AZD1222 COVID-19 vaccine. The CDR3 runs from the conserved cysteine through the conserved F or W. The D gene is left open where the match is weak. Rows may omit the clone size; those that give it use once, few, many or a size class.

clone_size	d_call	j_call	cdr3_length	v_call	cdr3_aa	cdr3_nt
NA	NA	TRBJ1-1	13	TRBV5-1	CASSLNTNTEAFF	TGCGCCAGCAGCTTGAACACGAACACTGAAGCTTTCTTT
NA	NA	TRBJ1-1	14	TRBV7-2	CASSPGGTYTEAFF	TGTGCCAGCAGCCCCGGCGGGACCTACACTGAAGCTTTCTTT
NA	NA	TRBJ2-7	14	TRBV6-1	CASSENTRGYEQYF	TGTGCCAGCAGTGAAAATACGAGGGGGTACGAGCAGTACTTC
NA	NA	TRBJ2-1	16	TRBV7-6	CASSLGRSPTYNEQFF	TGTGCCAGCAGCTTAGGAAGGAGCCCTACATACAATGAGCAGTTCTTC
NA	TRBD1	TRBJ1-1	15	TRBV7-8	CASSLSKPGQGTTFF	TGTGCCAGCAGCTTATCTAAGCCGGGACAGGGTACAACTTTCTTT
NA	NA	TRBJ1-1	16	TRBV5-1	CASSSGTEVMNTEAFF	TGCGCCAGCAGCTCCGGGACGGAGGTTATGAACACTGAAGCTTTCTTT
NA	TRBD2	TRBJ2-5	14	TRBV11-2	CASSLAGLAGTQYF	TGTGCCAGCAGCTTAGCGGGACTAGCGGGGACCCAGTACTTC
few	NA	TRBJ2-7	13	TRBV5-1	CASSLGEAYEQYF	TGCGCCAGCAGCTTGGGAGAGGCCTACGAGCAGTACTTC
NA	TRBD2	TRBJ2-3	14	TRBV29-1	CSVRAGGSTDTQYF	TGCAGCGTTCGAGCGGGGGGTAGCACAGATACGCAGTATTTT
NA	NA	TRBJ2-7	14	TRBV9	CASSLRDGPYEQYF	TGTGCCAGCAGCCTCCGGGACGGTCCCTACGAGCAGTACTTC
NA	NA	TRBJ1-2	14	TRBV28	CASRGGFDYDGYTF	TGTGCCAGCAGAGGGGGGTTTGATTACGATGGCTACACCTTC
NA	TRBD1	TRBJ2-1	16	TRBV5-4	CASSLGGTGAFNEQFF	TGTGCCAGCAGCTTGGGCGGGACAGGGGCCTTCAATGAGCAGTTCTTC
NA	NA	TRBJ1-3	16	TRBV14	CASSQGNSVSGNTIYF	TGTGCCAGCAGCCAAGGGAACTCCGTCTCTGGAAACACCATATATTTT
NA	NA	TRBJ2-3	15	TRBV7-3	CASSLRQGRADTQYF	TGTGCCAGCAGCTTACGTCAGGGGCGTGCAGATACGCAGTATTTT
many	TRBD1	TRBJ1-4	15	TRBV7-2	CASSVQGASGEKLFF	TGTGCCAGCAGCGTACAGGGGGCATCGGGAGAAAAACTGTTTTTT
once	TRBD1	TRBJ2-7	16	TRBV28	CASSPPGQGGIYEQYF	TGTGCCAGCAGTCCTCCGGGACAGGGGGGAATCTACGAGCAGTACTTC
NA	NA	TRBJ1-5	16	TRBV4-1	CASSLQPENGNQPQHF	TGCGCCAGCAGCCTCCAACCAGAGAATGGGAATCAGCCCCAGCATTTT
few	NA	TRBJ2-1	15	TRBV28	CASSPSVPPFLEQFF	TGTGCCAGCAGTCCGAGCGTTCCTCCCTTTCTTGAGCAGTTCTTC
NA	NA	TRBJ2-3	12	TRBV13	CASSGLGGAQYF	TGTGCCAGCAGCGGTCTAGGGGGGGCGCAGTATTTT
NA	TRBD2	TRBJ2-2	17	TRBV4-2	CASSQDASGGDTGELFF	TGTGCCAGCAGCCAAGATGCCTCGGGGGGTGACACCGGGGAGCTGTTTTTT
NA	NA	TRBJ2-2	14	TRBV6-6	CASSFSTSTRELFF	TGTGCCAGCAGTTTCTCCACTAGTACAAGGGAGCTGTTTTTT
NA	NA	TRBJ1-5	12	TRBV28	CASLGGNQPQHF	TGTGCCAGCCTTGGGGGGAATCAGCCCCAGCATTTT
NA	NA	TRBJ2-5	14	TRBV7-2	CASSLVGLQETQYF	TGTGCCAGCAGCTTAGTCGGTCTACAAGAGACCCAGTACTTC
NA	TRBD2	TRBJ2-1	14	TRBV9	CASSVEGGGDEQFF	TGTGCCAGCAGCGTAGAAGGCGGGGGAGATGAGCAGTTCTTC
NA	NA	TRBJ1-2	14	TRBV11-2	CASSLSRVGYGYTF	TGTGCCAGCAGCTTATCCAGGGTGGGATATGGCTACACCTTC
NA	NA	TRBJ2-5	14	TRBV29-1	CSVVGALSQETQYF	TGCAGCGTTGTTGGGGCCTTATCCCAAGAGACCCAGTACTTC
NA	TRBD2	TRBJ2-1	17	TRBV7-8	CASSLPPSGRPLNEQFF	TGTGCCAGCAGCTTACCCCCTAGCGGGAGGCCGCTCAATGAGCAGTTCTTC
NA	TRBD1	TRBJ2-7	13	TRBV19	CASSSGQGHEQYF	TGTGCCAGTAGTAGTGGACAGGGACACGAGCAGTACTTC
NA	NA	TRBJ2-2	15	TRBV5-1	CASSQMDRGSGELFF	TGCGCCAGCAGCCAGATGGACAGAGGCTCCGGGGAGCTGTTTTTT
NA	NA	TRBJ1-2	14	TRBV11-3	CASSSDGANYGYTF	TGTGCCAGCAGCTCAGATGGAGCTAACTATGGCTACACCTTC
few	NA	TRBJ2-2	15	TRBV2	CALSHDLMNTGELFF	TGTGCCTTGAGCCACGATCTGATGAACACCGGGGAGCTGTTTTTT
NA	NA	TRBJ1-2	14	TRBV11-2	CASSLDHGVYGYTF	TGTGCCAGCAGCTTAGATCACGGGGTTTATGGCTACACCTTC
once	NA	TRBJ1-3	14	TRBV7-2	CASSRQYSGNTIYF	TGTGCCAGCAGTCGACAGTACTCTGGAAACACCATATATTTT
NA	TRBD1	TRBJ1-3	17	TRBV13	CASSHRGQGVTGNTIYF	TGTGCCAGCAGCCATCGAGGGCAGGGGGTAACTGGAAACACCATATATTTT